This passage covers 5 T cell receptor beta chains from one sample sequenced in a study of CD8 T cells in Susac syndrome. With random hexamers, reverse transcription was performed on about 0.5 to 1 ug of RNA. MiXCR, applied by TCRdb to the immunoSEQ multiplex PCR reads, yields one record per CDR3 protein. The profile shows 330,000 or so distinct CDR3 sequences, roughly 85% of them singletons. Sequenced material: CD8+ T cells from PBMCs. The receptor source for this set is a human donor with multiple sclerosis.

This chain joins TRBV5-1 and TRBJ2-4; D may be TRBD2 (5 bases). Germline assignment: CDR1 SGHRS and CDR2 YFSETQ. Trimming took 2 bases from V and 0 from J, leaving 21 bases between them. CDR3 size: 19 residues. The CDR3 region has the DNA TGCGCCAGCAGCTTCAACTCCGGACGGGAAACTCTAGCCAAAAACATTCAGTACTTC. Translated, it gives CASSFNSGRETLAKNIQYF.

The chain is built from TRBV7-4 and TRBJ1-2, with 7 bases matching TRBD1. CDR1 SGHVT and CDR2 SQSDAQ come from the germline V gene. The junction had 3 bases not matched to a gene; V was cut back by 3 bases and J by 2 bases. This CDR3 has 14 amino acids. The CDR3 nucleotides are TGTGCCAGCAGCTTGGACAGGCAGAACTATGGCTACACCTTC. Protein sequence: CASSLDRQNYGYTF.

V is TRBV28 and J is TRBJ2-7; perhaps TRBD2 as D (6 bases). From germline, CDR1 is MDHEN and CDR2 SYDVKM. V lost 3 bases and J lost 1, with 19 bases in between. The CDR3 covers 17 residues. CDR3 region: CASSFSLRRVDSYEQYF. The CDR3 DNA sequence: TGTGCCAGCAGTTTTAGCCTTAGGAGGGTCGATTCCTACGAGCAGTACTTC.

J is TRBJ2-1 and V is TRBV12-1; the table's D call of TRBD1 was not tested on the DNA. TRBV12-1 is tagged as a pseudogene. This CDR3 is 16 amino acids long. As DNA, the CDR3 is TGTGCCAGCAGTCCTCAAGCGGCCCCTCGGTTGAATGAGCAGTTCTTC. Protein sequence: CASSPQAAPRLNEQFF.

The chain is built from TRBV28 and TRBJ2-7, with D perhaps matching TRBD2 (6 bases). V lost 7 bases, J lost 5 bases, and 15 bases lay in between. The CDR3 contains 13 residues. CDR1 and CDR2 (germline): MDHEN, SYDVKM. CDR3 sequence: CASNREPENEQYF. For the CDR3, the DNA is TGTGCCAGCAATCGGGAGCCTGAAAACGAGCAGTACTTC.